This T cell receptor (beta chain) originates from a study of OX40 agonist ivuxolimab in advanced cancers. Assay: immunoSEQ multiplex PCR; the TCRdb copy retains only in-frame clones and omits some. The sample lists some 23,000 clones; under 85% were seen once. The source of this sequence is an adult with an advanced solid tumor such as melanoma, head and neck, liver or kidney cancer. Sequenced here: CD4+ or CD8+ T cells sorted from blood, sampled in a trial of the OX40 agonist ivuxolimab.

The CDR3 here is CASSNNFYDRGQAYEQYF. The CDR3 DNA sequence: TGTGCCAGCAGTAACAACTTCTACGACAGGGGGCAAGCCTACGAGCAGTACTTC. The J gene is TRBJ2-5, the V gene TRBV27; TRBD1 agrees at 10 bases. TRBJ2-7 matches the DNA end more closely, so the J call is doubtful. Germline V gene data show CDR1 as MNHEY and CDR2 as SMNVEV (reference sequence). CDR3 length: 18 residues.